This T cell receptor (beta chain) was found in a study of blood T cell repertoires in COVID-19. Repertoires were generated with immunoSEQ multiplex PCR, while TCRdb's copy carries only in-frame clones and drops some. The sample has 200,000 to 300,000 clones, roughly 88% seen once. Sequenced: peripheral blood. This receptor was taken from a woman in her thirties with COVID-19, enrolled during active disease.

The CDR3: CASSLGGPTHLETQYF. The DNA of the CDR3 is TGTGCCAGCAGCTTAGGCGGGCCCACTCATCTGGAGACCCAGTACTTC. V gene TRBV7-2 combines with J gene TRBJ2-5; possible D gene TRBD2, 5 bases. CDR1 SGHTA and CDR2 FQGNSA come from the germline V gene. V was shortened by 1 base and J by 5 bases, with 17 bases between the two germline ends. The CDR3 is 16 amino acids.